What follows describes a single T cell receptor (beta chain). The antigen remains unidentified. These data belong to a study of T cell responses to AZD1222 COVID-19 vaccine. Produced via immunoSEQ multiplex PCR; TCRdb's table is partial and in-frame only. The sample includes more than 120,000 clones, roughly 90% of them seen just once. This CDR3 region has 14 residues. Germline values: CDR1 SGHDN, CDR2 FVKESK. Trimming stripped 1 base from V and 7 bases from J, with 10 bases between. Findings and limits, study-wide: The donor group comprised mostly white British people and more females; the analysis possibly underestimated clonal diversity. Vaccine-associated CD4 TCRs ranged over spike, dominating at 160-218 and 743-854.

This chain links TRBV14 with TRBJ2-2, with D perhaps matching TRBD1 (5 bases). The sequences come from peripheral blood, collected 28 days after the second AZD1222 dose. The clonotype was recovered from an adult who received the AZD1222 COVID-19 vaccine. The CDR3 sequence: CASSQVQGNGELFF. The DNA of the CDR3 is TGTGCCAGCAGCCAAGTCCAGGGAAACGGGGAGCTGTTTTTT.